The 4 T cell receptor beta chains listed next were all sequenced from one sample in a study of blood T cell repertoires in COVID-19. Repertoires were generated with immunoSEQ multiplex PCR, while TCRdb's copy carries only in-frame clones and drops some. The sample has hundreds of thousands of clones; around 87% are singletons. Sequencing was carried out using PBMCs or T cells enriched from blood (not recorded which). These receptors were obtained from a woman between 18 and 30 years old with acute COVID-19.

CDR3 region: CASSPAFGTAAYNEQFF. The DNA of the CDR3 is TGTGCCAGCAGTCCCGCGTTCGGGACAGCGGCCTACAATGAGCAGTTCTTC. V is TRBV27 and J is TRBJ2-1; 7 bases agree with TRBD1. Losses at the gene ends were 5 bases for V and 2 bases for J; bases not matched to a gene: 12. CDR1 MNHEY and CDR2 SMNVEV come from the germline V gene (reference sequence). The CDR3 spans 17 residues.

V and J are TRBV28 and TRBJ1-1, with TRBD1 identical over 7 bases. The CDR3 extends over 14 amino acids. V lost 6 bases to trimming and J lost 3 bases; unmatched junction nucleotides: 7. Germline CDR1 and CDR2: MDHEN and SYDVKM. DNA of the CDR3: TGTGCCAGCAGGCCAGGGGGAAGGGACACTGAAGCTTTCTTT. Amino acid sequence: CASRPGGRDTEAFF.

The genes are TRBV19 and TRBJ2-3; 7 positions agree with TRBD2. There are 14 residues in the CDR3. V lost 7 bases and J lost 5; bases outside the gene matches: 9. CDR1 LNHDA and CDR2 SQIVND come from the germline V gene (reference sequence). CDR3 protein: CASKGAGDGDTQYF. The CDR3 DNA is TGTGCCAGTAAAGGTGCGGGAGACGGAGATACGCAGTATTTT. Based on the CDR3 plus reference TRBV19 and TRBJ2-3, the full variable domain is DGGITQSPKYLFRKEGQNVTLSCEQNLNHDAMYWYRQDPGQGLRLIYYSQIVNDFQKGDIAEGYSVSREKKESFPLTVTSAQKNPTAFYLCASKGAGDGDTQYFGPGTRLTVL.

The chain combines TRBV14 with TRBJ2-3, with D perhaps TRBD1 (5 bases). With 3 bases removed from V and 2 bases from J, the gap between germline ends came to 15 bases. Looked up from germline, CDR1 is SGHDN and CDR2 is FVKESK. The CDR3 sequence is 16 residues long. CDR3 in amino acids: CASSHLGKQVTDTQYF. The CDR3 DNA follows: TGTGCCAGCAGCCATCTGGGGAAACAGGTCACAGATACGCAGTATTTT.